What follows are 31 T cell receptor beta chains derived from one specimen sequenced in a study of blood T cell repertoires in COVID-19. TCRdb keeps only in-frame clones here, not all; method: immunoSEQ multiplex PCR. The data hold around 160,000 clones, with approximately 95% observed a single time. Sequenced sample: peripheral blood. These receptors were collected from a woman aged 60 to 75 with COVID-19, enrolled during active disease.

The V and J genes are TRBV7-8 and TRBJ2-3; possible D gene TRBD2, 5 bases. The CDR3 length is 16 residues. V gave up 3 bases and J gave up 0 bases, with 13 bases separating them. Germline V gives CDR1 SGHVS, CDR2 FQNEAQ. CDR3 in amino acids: CASSFTEGLSTDTQYF. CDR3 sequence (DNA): TGTGCCAGCAGCTTCACAGAGGGCCTAAGCACAGATACGCAGTATTTT.

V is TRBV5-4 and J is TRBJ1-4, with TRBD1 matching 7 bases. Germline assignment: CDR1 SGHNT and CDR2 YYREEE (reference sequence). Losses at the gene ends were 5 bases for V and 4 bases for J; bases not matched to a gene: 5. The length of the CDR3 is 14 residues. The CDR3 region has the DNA TGTGCCAGCAGAAGACAGGGAATTAATGAAAAACTGTTTTTT. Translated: CASRRQGINEKLFF.

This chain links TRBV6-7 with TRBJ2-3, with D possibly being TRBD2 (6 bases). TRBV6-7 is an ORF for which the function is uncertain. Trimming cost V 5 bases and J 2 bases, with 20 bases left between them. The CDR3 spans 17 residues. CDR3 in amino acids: CASSKWVRGTYTDTQYF. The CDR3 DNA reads TGTGCCAGCAGTAAGTGGGTCCGAGGGACTTACACAGATACGCAGTATTTT.

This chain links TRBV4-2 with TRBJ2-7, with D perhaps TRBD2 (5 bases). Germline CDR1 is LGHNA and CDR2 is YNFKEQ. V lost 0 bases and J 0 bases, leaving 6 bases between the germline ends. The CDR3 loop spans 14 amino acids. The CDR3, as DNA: TGTGCCAGCAGCCAAGAGAGGGACTCCTACGAGCAGTACTTC. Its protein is CASSQERDSYEQYF.

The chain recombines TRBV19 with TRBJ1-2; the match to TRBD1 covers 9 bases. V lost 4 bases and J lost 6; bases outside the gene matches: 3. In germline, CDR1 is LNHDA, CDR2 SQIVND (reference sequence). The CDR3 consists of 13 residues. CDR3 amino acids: CASSTGTGNGYTF. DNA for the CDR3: TGTGCCAGTAGTACCGGGACAGGGAATGGCTACACCTTC.

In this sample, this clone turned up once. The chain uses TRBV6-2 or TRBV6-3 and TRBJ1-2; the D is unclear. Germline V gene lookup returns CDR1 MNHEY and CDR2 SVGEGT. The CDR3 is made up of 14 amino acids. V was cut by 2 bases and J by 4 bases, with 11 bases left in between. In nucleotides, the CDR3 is TGTGCCAGCAGTTACGTCCAGACTATCTATGGCTACACCTTC. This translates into CASSYVQTIYGYTF.

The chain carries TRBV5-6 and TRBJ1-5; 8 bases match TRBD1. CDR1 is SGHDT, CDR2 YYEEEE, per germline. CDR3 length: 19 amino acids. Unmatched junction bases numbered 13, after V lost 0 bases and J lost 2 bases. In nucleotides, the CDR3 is TGTGCCAGCAGCTTGGGGGCCCTCGGACAGGGCCGGCGCAATCAGCCCCAGCATTTT. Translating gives CASSLGALGQGRRNQPQHF.

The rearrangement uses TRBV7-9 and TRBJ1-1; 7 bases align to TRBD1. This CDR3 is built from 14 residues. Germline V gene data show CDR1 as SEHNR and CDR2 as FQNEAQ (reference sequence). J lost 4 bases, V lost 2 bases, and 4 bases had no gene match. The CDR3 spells CASSLLYRGTEAFF. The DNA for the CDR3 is TGTGCCAGCAGCTTACTTTACAGGGGCACTGAAGCTTTCTTT.

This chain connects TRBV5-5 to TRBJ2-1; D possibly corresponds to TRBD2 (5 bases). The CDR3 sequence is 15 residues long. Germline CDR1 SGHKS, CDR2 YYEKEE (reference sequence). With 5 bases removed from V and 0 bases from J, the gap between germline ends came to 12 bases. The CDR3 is CASRREPVSYNEQFF. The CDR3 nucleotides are TGTGCCAGCAGGAGGGAACCCGTCTCCTACAATGAGCAGTTCTTC.

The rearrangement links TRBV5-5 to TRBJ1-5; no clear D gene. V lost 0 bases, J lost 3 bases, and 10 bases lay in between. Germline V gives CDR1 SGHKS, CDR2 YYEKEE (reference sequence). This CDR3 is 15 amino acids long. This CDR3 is CASSLDVRNNQPQHF. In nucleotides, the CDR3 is TGTGCCAGCAGCTTGGACGTCAGGAACAATCAGCCCCAGCATTTT.

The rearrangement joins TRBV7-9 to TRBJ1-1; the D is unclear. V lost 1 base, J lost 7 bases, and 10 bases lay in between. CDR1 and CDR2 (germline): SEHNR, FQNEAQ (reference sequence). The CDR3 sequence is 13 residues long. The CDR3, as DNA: TGTGCCAGCAGCTTAGAGGAGCACGGTGAAGCTTTCTTT. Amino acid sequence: CASSLEEHGEAFF.

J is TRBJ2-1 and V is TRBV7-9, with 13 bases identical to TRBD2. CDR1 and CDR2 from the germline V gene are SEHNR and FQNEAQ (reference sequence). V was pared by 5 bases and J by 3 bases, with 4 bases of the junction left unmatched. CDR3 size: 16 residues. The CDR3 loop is CASSRLAGGDYNEQFF. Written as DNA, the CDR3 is TGTGCCAGCAGCCGACTAGCGGGGGGTGACTACAATGAGCAGTTCTTC.

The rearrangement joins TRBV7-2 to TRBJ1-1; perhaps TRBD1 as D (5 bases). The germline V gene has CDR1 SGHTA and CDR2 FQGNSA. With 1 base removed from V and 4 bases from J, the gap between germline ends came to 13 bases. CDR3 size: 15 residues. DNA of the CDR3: TGTGCCAGCAGCTTAGGAGTACTGGGGCTCACTGAAGCTTTCTTT. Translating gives CASSLGVLGLTEAFF. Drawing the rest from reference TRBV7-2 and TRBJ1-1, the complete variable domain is GAGVSQSPSNKVTEKGKDVELRCDPISGHTALYWYRQSLGQGLEFLIYFQGNSAPDKSGLPSDRFSAERTGGSVSTLTIQRTQQEDSAVYLCASSLGVLGLTEAFFGQGTRLTVV.

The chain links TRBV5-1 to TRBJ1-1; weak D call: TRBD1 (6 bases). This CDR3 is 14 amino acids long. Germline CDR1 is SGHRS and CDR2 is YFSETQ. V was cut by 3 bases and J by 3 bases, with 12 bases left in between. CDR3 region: CASSYRAFDTEAFF. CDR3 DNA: TGCGCCAGCAGCTACAGGGCATTCGACACTGAAGCTTTCTTT.

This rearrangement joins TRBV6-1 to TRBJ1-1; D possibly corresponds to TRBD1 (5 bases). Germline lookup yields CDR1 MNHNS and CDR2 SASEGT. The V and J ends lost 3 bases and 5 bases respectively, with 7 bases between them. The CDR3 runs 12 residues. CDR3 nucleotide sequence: TGTGCCAGCAGTGACAGGGTTACTGAAGCTTTCTTT. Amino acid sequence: CASSDRVTEAFF.

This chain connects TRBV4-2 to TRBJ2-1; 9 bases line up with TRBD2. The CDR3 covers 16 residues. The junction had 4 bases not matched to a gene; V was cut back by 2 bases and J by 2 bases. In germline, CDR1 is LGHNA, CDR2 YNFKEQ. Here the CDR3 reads CASSQISGGTYNEQFF. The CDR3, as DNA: TGTGCCAGCAGCCAAATTAGCGGGGGCACCTACAATGAGCAGTTCTTC.

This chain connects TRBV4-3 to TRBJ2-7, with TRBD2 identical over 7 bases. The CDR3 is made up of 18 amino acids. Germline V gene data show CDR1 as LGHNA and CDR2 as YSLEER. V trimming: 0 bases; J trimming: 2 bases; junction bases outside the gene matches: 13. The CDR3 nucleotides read TGCGCCAGCAGCCAAGATCCCAGCGGTCGGCTAGCGGCCTACGAGCAGTACTTC. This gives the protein CASSQDPSGRLAAYEQYF.

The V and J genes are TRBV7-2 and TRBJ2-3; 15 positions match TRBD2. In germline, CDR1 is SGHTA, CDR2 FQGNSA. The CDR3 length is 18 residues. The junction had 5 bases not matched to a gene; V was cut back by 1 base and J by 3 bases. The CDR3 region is CASSLVGTSGGTTDTQYF. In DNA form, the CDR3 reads TGTGCCAGCAGCTTAGTTGGGACTAGCGGGGGGACGACAGATACGCAGTATTTT. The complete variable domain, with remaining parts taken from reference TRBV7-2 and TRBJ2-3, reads GAGVSQSPSNKVTEKGKDVELRCDPISGHTALYWYRQSLGQGLEFLIYFQGNSAPDKSGLPSDRFSAERTGGSVSTLTIQRTQQEDSAVYLCASSLVGTSGGTTDTQYFGPGTRLTVL.

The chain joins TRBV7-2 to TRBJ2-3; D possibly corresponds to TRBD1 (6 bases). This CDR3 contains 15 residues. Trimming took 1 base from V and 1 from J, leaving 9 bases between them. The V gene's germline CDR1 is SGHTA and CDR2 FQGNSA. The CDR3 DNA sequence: TGTGCCAGCAGCTTAGTACAGGGCCGCACAGATACGCAGTATTTT. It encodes CASSLVQGRTDTQYF.

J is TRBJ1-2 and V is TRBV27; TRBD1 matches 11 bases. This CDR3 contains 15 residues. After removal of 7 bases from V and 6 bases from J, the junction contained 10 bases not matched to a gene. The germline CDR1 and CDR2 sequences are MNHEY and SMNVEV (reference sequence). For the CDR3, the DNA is TGTGCCAGCACCGGGGGGACAGGGGGTAATGATGGCTACACCTTC. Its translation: CASTGGTGGNDGYTF.

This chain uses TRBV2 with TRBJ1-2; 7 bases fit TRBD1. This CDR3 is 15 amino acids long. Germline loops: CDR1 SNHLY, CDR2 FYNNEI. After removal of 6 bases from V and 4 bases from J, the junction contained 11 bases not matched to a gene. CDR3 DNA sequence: TGTGCCAGCAGCGCTGCGGGACAGCGACGCTATGGCTACACCTTC. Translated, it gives CASSAAGQRRYGYTF.

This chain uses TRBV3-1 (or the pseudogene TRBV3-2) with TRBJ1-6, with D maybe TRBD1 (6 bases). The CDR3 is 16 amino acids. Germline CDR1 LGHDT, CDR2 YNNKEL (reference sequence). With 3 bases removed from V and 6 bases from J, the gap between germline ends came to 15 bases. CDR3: CASSHSPGTINSPLHF. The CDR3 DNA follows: TGTGCCAGCAGCCACTCCCCCGGGACAATTAATTCACCCCTCCACTTT.

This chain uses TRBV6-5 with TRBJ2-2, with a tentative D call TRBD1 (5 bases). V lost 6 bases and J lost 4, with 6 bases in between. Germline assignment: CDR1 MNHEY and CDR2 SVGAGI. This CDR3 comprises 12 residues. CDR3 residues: CASRQGTGELFF. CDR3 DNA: TGTGCCAGCAGGCAGGGCACCGGGGAGCTGTTTTTT.

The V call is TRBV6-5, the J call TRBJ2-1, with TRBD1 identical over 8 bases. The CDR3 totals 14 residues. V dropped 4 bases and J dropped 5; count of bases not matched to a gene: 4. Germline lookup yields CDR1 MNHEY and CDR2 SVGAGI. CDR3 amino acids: CASSWDRRNNEQFF. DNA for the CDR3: TGTGCCAGCAGTTGGGACAGGCGAAACAATGAGCAGTTCTTC.

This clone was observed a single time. Here the CDR3 reads CASSQGDRGGGLFF. DNA of the CDR3: TGCGCCAGCAGCCAAGGGGACAGGGGGGGAGGACTGTTTTTT. This sequence joins TRBV4-3 and TRBJ1-4; TRBD1 matches at 11 bases. The J segment lost 13 bases and the V segment lost 1 base, leaving 5 bases of the junction unmatched. The CDR3 length is 14 residues. The V gene's germline CDR1 is LGHNA and CDR2 YSLEER.

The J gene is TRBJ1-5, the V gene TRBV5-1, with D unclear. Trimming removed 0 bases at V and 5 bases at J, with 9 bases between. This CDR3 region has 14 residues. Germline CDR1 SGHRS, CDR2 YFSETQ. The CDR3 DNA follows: TGCGCCAGCAGCTTGGGAGGGTCACATCAGCCCCAGCATTTT. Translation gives CASSLGGSHQPQHF.

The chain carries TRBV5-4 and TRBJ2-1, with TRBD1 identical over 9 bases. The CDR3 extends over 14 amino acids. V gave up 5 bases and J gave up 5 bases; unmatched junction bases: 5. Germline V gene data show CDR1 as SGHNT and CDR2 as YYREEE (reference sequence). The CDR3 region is CASSFRTGDNEQFF. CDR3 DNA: TGTGCCAGCAGTTTCAGGACAGGGGACAATGAGCAGTTCTTC.

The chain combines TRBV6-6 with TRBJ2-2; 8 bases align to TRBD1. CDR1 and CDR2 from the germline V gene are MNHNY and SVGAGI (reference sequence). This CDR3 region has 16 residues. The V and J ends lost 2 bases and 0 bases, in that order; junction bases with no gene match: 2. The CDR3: CASSYPDRANTGELFF. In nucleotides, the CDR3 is TGTGCCAGCAGTTACCCGGACAGGGCGAACACCGGGGAGCTGTTTTTT.

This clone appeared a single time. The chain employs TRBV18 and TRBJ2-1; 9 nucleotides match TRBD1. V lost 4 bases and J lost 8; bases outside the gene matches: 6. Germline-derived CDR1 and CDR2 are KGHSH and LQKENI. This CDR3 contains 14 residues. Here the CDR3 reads CASSLTGGQDEQFF. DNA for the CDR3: TGTGCCAGCTCACTAACAGGGGGCCAGGATGAGCAGTTCTTC. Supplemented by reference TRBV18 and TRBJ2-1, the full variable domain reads NAGVMQNPRHLVRRRGQEARLRCSPMKGHSHVYWYRQLPEEGLKFMVYLQKENIIDESGMPKERFSAEFPKEGPSILRIQQVVRGDSAAYFCASSLTGGQDEQFFGPGTRLTVL.

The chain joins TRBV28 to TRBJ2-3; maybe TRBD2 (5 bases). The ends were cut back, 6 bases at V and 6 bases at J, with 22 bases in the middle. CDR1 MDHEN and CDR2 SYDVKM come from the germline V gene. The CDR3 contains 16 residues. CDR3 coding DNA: TGTGCCAGCAGCACGAGGACTCGATATGGTGTCGATACGCAGTATTTT. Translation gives CASSTRTRYGVDTQYF.

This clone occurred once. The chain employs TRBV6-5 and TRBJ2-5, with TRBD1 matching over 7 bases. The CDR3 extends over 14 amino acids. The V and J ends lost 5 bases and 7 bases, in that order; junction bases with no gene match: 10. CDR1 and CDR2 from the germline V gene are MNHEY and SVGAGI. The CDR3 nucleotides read TGTGCCAGCAGTACGACAGGGACGGTAGCGACCCAGTACTTC. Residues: CASSTTGTVATQYF.